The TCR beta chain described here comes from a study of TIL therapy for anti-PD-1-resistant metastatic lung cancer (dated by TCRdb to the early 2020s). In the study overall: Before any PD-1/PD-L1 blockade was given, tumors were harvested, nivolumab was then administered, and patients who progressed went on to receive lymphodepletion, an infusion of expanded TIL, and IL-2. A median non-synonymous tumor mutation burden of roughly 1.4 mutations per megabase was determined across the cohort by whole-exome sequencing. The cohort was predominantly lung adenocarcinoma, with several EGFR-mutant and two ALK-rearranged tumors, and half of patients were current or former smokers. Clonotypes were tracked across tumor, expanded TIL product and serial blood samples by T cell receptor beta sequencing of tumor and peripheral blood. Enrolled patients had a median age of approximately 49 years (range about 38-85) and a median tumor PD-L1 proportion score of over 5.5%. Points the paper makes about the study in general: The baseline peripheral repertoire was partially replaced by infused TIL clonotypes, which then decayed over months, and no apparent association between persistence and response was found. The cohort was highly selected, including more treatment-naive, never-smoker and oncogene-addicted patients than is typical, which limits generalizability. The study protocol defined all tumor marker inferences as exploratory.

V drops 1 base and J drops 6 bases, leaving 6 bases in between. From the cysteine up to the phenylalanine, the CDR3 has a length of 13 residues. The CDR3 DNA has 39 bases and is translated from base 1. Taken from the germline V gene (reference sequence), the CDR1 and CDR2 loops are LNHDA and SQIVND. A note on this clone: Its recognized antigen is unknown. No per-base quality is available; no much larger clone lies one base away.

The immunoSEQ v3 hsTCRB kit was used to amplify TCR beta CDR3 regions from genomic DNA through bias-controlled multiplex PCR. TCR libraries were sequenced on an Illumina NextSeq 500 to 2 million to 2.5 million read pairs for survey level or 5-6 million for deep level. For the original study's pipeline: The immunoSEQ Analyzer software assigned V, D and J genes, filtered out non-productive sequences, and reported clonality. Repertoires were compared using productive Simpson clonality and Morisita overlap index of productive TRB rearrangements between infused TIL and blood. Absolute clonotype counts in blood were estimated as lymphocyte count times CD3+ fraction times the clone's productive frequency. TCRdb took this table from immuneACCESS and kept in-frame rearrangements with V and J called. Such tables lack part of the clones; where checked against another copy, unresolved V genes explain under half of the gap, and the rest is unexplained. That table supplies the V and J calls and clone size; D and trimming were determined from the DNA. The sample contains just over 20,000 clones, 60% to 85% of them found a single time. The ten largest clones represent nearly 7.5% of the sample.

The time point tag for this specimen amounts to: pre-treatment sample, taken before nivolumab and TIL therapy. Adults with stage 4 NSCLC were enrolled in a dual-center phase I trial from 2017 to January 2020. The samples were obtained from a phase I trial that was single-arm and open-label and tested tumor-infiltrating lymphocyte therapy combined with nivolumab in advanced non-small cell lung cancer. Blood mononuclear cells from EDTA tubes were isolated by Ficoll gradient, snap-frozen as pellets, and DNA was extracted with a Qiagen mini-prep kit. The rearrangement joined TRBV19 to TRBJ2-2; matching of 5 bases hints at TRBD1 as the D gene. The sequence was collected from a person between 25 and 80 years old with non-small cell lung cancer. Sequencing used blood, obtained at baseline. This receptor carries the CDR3 CASSIGGPGELFF. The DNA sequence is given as TGTGCCAGTAGTATAGGGGGCCCCGGGGAGCTGTTTTTT. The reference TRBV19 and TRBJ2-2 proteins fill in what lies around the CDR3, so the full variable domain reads DGGITQSPKYLFRKEGQNVTLSCEQNLNHDAMYWYRQDPGQGLRLIYYSQIVNDFQKGDIAEGYSVSREKKESFPLTVTSAQKNPTAFYLCASSIGGPGELFFGEGSRLTVL.